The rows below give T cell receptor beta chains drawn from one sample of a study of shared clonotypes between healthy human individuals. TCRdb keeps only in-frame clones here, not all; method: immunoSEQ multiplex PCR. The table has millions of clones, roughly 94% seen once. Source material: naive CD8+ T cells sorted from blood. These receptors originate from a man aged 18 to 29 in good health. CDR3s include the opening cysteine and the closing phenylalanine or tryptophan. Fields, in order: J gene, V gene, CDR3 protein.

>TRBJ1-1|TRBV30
CACRGRGTDTEAFF
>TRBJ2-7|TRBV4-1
CASSQAFGGQGLYEQYF
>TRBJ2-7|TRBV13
CASSLRGTGPYEQYF
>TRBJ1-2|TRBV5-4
CASRESTGPNPNYGYTF
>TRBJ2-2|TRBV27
CASSILGRELFF
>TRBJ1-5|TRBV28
CASSFPGSNQPQHF
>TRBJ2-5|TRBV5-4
CASSSNPLSTGPGETQYF
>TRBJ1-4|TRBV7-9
CASSLERGPLHPTNEKLFF
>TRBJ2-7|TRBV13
CASSLSGTHLYEQYF
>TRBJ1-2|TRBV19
CASSTTGSANYGYTF
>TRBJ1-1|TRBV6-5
CASGSEGLPMNTEAFF
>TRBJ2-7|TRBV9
CASSVAPSYEQYF
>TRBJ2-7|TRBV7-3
CASSRDSYGSYEQYF
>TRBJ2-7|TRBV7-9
CASSPPLLGHEQYF
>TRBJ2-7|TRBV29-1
CSAFTGYEQYF
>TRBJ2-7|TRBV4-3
CASSQGGGVSYEQYF
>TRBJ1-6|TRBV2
CAGDGSGDSPLHF
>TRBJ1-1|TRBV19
CASSIWDSEAFF
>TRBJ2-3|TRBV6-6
CASRNPGGPHTQYF
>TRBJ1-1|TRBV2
CAIEQGARMNTEAFF
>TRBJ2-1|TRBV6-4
CASRVWGFF
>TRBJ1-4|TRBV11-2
CASREDRDSTNEKLFF
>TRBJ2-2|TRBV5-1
CASSFRYGQGNTGELFF
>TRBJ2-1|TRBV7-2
CASSLSIRERYNEQFF
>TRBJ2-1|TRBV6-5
CASSLSGYNNEQFF
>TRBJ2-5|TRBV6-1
CASTTSSPQETQYF
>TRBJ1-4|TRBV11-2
CASSLAPGGHEKLFF
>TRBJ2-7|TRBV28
CASSLGQGDEQYF
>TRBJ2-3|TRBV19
CASSMVGAHTQYF
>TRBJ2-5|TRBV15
CATSTDGTLETQYF
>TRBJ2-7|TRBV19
CASSGTGGRYEQYF
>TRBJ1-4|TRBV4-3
CASSQDLEEKLFF
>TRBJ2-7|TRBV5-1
CASSLGSISSTYEQYF
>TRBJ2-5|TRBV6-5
CASSPSPSGQETQYF
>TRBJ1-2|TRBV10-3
CAIREPTGNGYTF
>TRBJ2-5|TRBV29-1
CSVVSGLETQYF
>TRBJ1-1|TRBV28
CASRERGTEAFF
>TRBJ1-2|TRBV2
CASSEGGAPLGYTF
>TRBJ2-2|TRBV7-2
CASSSGIRGTGELFF
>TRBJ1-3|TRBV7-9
CASSLPATGAGGNTIYF
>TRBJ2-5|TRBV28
CASSNPDYSGQETQYF
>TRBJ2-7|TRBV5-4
CASSLPGQGIYEQYF
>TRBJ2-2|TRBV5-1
CASSREDRGTGELFF
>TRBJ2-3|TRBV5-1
CASSLTSGVYTDTQYF
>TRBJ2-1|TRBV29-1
CSVEGLSYNEQFF